What follows describes a single T cell receptor beta chain. This record comes from a study of shared clonotypes between healthy human individuals. Profiled with immunoSEQ multiplex PCR; TCRdb holds only in-frame clones, not every one. This sample yields about 2.1 million clones, of which around 95% are seen a single time; around 1.7% belongs to the top ten. The ends lost 1 base at V and 8 bases at J; junction bases unmatched: 15. CDR3 length: 17 residues. Germline V gene data show CDR1 as SGHRS and CDR2 as YFSETQ. CD45RO-negative, CCR7-selected cells formed the naive CD8 fraction, which excluded terminally differentiated effector memory CD45RA+ cells.

This sequence was found in a man younger than 30 in good health. Some clones in this sample may be carry-over from other donors' samples. Sequenced input: naive CD8+ T cells from PBMCs. The chain links TRBV5-1 to TRBJ2-1; 7 bases are a match to TRBD1. The CDR3 protein is CASSLLGRDSYPHEQFF. CDR3 nucleotide sequence: TGCGCCAGCAGCTTGTTAGGCCGGGACAGTTACCCCCATGAGCAGTTCTTC.